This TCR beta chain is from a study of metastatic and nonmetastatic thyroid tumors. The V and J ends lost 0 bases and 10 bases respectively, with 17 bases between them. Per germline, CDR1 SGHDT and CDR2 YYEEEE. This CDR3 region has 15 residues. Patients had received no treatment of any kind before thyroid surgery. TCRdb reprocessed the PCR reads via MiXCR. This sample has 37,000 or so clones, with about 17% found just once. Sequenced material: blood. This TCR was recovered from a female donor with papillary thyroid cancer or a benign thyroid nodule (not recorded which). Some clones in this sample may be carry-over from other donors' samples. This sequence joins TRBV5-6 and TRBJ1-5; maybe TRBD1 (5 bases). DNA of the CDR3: TGTGCCAGCAGCTTGGCCGAGCAGGACAACCACCCCCAGCATTTT. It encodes CASSLAEQDNHPQHF.